This T cell receptor (beta chain) is from a study of blood T cell repertoires in COVID-19. The data were produced by immunoSEQ multiplex PCR, yet TCRdb's version contains in-frame clones alone and is incomplete. The sample yields under 200,000 clones, approximately 90% seen once. This CDR3 spans 12 amino acids. The V gene's germline CDR1 is SGHRS and CDR2 YFSETQ. The ends were cut back, 4 bases at V and 5 bases at J, with 7 bases in the middle. The source of this sequence is a man aged 45-65 years with acute or convalescent COVID-19. The chain uses TRBV5-1 and TRBJ1-3; possibly TRBD1 for D (5 bases). The sequencing sample was made of peripheral blood. This CDR3 reads CASSADRNTIYF. DNA of the CDR3: TGCGCCAGCAGCGCGGACAGAAACACCATATATTTT.